This T cell receptor beta chain was identified during a study of blood T cells in healthy people across ages. Study-wide context: About one barcoded beta molecule per two T cells was the capture yield of template switching.

Using a J-beta primer mix together with a sample-barcoded 5' primer, a second PCR was run for 7 to 11 cycles. All cDNA molecules were each tagged by a template-switch adaptor with 12 random nucleotides. TCRdb recomputed calls from the 5' RACE reads with MiXCR, one row per CDR3 protein. Here the sample spans some 290,000 distinct CDR3 sequences, 25% to 30% being singletons. Whole-study results and caveats: Naive T cell percentage and TCR beta diversity correlated strongly. Getting older went along with TCR beta diversity per million T cells dropping roughly linearly.

This clonotype has more than one count but fewer than ten. Its specificity is unknown. The specimen sequenced was blood. This TCR derives from a woman in her seventies in good health.

The CDR3 nucleotides are TGTGCCACCAGCAGAGAACGGGGACAGTACAGGACTGAAGCTTTCTTT. It is translated as CATSRERGQYRTEAFF. The gene calls are TRBV15 and TRBJ1-1; 7 positions agree with TRBD1. The CDR3 spans 16 residues. V gave up 0 bases and J gave up 5 bases; unmatched junction bases: 9. In germline, CDR1 is LNHNV, CDR2 YYDKDF (reference sequence).